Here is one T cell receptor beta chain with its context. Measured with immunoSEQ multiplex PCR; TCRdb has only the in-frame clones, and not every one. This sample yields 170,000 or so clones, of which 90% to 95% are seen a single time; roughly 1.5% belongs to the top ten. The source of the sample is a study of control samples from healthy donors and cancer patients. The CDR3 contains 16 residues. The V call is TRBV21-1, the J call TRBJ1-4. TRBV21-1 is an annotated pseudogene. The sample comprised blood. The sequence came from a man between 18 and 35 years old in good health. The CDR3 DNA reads TGTGCCCTACGGGGTGGAGCTAACGCAACTAATGAAAAACTGTTTTTT. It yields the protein CALRGGANATNEKLFF.